The 20 T cell receptor beta chains given below trace back to one sample, sequenced in a study of response to subunit inactivated influenza vaccine. Using its own MiXCR run on the RT-PCR reads, TCRdb lists one record per CDR3 protein. The sample holds 170,000 or so distinct CDR3 sequences, about 10% seen once. This material consisted of CD8+ T cells sorted from PBMCs, taken 23 months after vaccination. The receptor source for this set is a man between 50 and 75 years old who received an inactivated influenza vaccine.

The chain employs TRBV7-9 and TRBJ1-2, with D uncertain. In germline, CDR1 is SEHNR, CDR2 FQNEAQ (reference sequence). Between the trimmed V and J ends, which lost 1 base and 0 bases, there was a span of 9 bases. The CDR3 is 15 amino acids. CDR3 sequence reads: CASSLDRTANYGYTF. CDR3 sequence (DNA): TGTGCCAGCAGCTTAGATCGGACTGCTAACTATGGCTACACCTTC.

This clonotype was seen more than once but under ten times. The CDR3 sequence is CASSYGPGNTEAFF. DNA for the CDR3: TGTGCCAGCAGTTATGGGCCAGGGAACACTGAAGCTTTCTTT. V is TRBV27 and J is TRBJ1-1; no definite D call. The CDR3 is made up of 14 amino acids. Germline assignment: CDR1 MNHEY and CDR2 SMNVEV (reference sequence). Between the trimmed V and J ends, which lost 4 bases and 1 base, there was a span of 10 bases.

This clonotype was found many times. The gene calls are TRBV4-3 and TRBJ1-2, with TRBD1 matching over 7 bases. The germline CDR1 and CDR2 sequences are LGHNA and YSLEER. The CDR3 is made up of 16 amino acids. Trimming took 2 bases from V and 3 from J; bases not matched to a gene: 9. In DNA form, the CDR3 reads TGCGCCAGCAGCCAACATCCAGGGGGGGTACACTATGGCTACACCTTC. Encoded protein: CASSQHPGGVHYGYTF.

The chain joins TRBV9 to TRBJ2-1, with TRBD2 matching 11 bases. J was trimmed by 10 bases and V by 4 bases; bases with no gene match: 10. The V gene's germline CDR1 is SGDLS and CDR2 YYNGEE. This CDR3 comprises 15 residues. CDR3 coding DNA: TGTGCCAGCAGCTCCGGGACTAGCGGATCCCTGGAGCAGTTCTTC. It translates to CASSSGTSGSLEQFF.

This clonotype was picked up many times. V is TRBV6-2 or TRBV6-3 and J is TRBJ2-3, with D possibly called TRBD1 or TRBD2 (5 bases each). V lost 5 bases and J lost 6, with 12 bases in between. Germline CDR1 and CDR2: MNHEY and SVGEGT. The length of the CDR3 is 13 residues. For the CDR3, the DNA is TGTGCCAGCAGTGGACTGGGGGTGGATACGCAGTATTTT. Translating it yields CASSGLGVDTQYF.

This rearrangement joins TRBV10-3 to TRBJ2-5; a possible D gene is TRBD2 (7 bases). CDR3 size: 17 residues. The germline CDR1 and CDR2 sequences are ENHRY and SYGVKD. Deletions cut 0 bases from V and 5 bases from J, with 19 bases between. The CDR3 DNA is TGTGCCATCAGTGAGTCGGCCTTGGGGGGGCCTGAGGAGACCCAGTACTTC. Its translation: CAISESALGGPEETQYF.

This rearrangement joins TRBV5-1 to TRBJ1-3; no firm D call. Trimming took off 4 bases at V and 1 base at J, with 15 bases between the two ends. Germline V lookup: CDR1 SGHRS, CDR2 YFSETQ. The CDR3 is made up of 16 amino acids. CDR3 nucleotides: TGCGCCAGCAGCCCCATCGTGAGGACGTCTGGAAACACCATATATTTT. Its translation: CASSPIVRTSGNTIYF.

This clonotype was counted a few times. The chain is built from TRBV29-1 and TRBJ1-2; D remains ambiguous. V dropped 3 bases and J dropped 8 bases, with 13 bases sitting between them. Germline CDR1 is SQVTM and CDR2 is ANQGSEA. The CDR3 sequence is 12 residues long. The CDR3 reads CSVEAPKGGYTF. The CDR3 DNA follows: TGCAGCGTTGAGGCTCCCAAAGGGGGCTACACCTTC.

This clonotype was detected ten times or more. The V call is TRBV7-9, the J call TRBJ2-7, with TRBD2 matching 7 bases. V shed 1 base and J 4 bases; nucleotides not matched to a gene: 10. The CDR3 runs 16 residues. The germline V gene has CDR1 SEHNR and CDR2 FQNEAQ (reference sequence). The CDR3: CASSLGSEAGWYEQYF. The CDR3 DNA reads as TGTGCCAGCAGCTTAGGAAGCGAAGCGGGATGGTACGAGCAGTACTTC.

The V gene is TRBV6-1, the J gene TRBJ2-7; 9 bases fit TRBD1. Germline loops: CDR1 MNHNS, CDR2 SASEGT. CDR3 size: 14 residues. V lost 6 bases and J lost 6; bases outside the gene matches: 9. In DNA form, the CDR3 reads TGTGCCAGCAGACGACAGGGGGAGAAGGCCGAGCAGTACTTC. This gives the protein CASRRQGEKAEQYF.

This clonotype has at least ten counts. V gene TRBV7-9 combines with J gene TRBJ2-2; TRBD1 is a possible D gene (5 bases). The CDR3 runs 12 residues. The V gene lost 6 bases and the J gene lost 6 bases, with 8 bases spanning the gap. CDR1 is SEHNR, CDR2 FQNEAQ, per germline (reference sequence). CDR3 nucleotide sequence: TGTGCCAGCAGTTGGGGCGCCGGGGAGCTGTTTTTT. This encodes CASSWGAGELFF.

The chain has TRBV20-1 and TRBJ2-1, with a possible D match to TRBD2 (6 bases). CDR1 is DFQATT and CDR2 is SNEGSKA in the germline V gene (reference sequence). Trimming took 0 bases from V and 3 from J, leaving 18 bases between them. There are 17 residues in the CDR3. The CDR3 bases are TGCAGTGCTAGAGATGGAATGGGACTCGCCCTCTACAATGAGCAGTTCTTC. Protein sequence: CSARDGMGLALYNEQFF.

On this clonotype itself: The junction shows a germline mismatch at one end, possibly a read error. The J gene is TRBJ2-7, the V gene TRBV28; D is possibly TRBD2 (6 bases). This CDR3 has 16 amino acids. Per germline, CDR1 MDHEN and CDR2 SYDVKM. CDR3 nucleotide sequence: TGTGCCAGCAGCCAACCGGGACTGGCGAGCTCCCACGAGCAGTACTTC. This translates into CASSQPGLASSHEQYF.

In this sample, this clonotype turned up a few times. V gene TRBV12-3 or TRBV12-4 combines with J gene TRBJ1-2; TRBD1 might be the D (6 bases). The CDR3 is 13 residues long. V was clipped by 2 bases and J by 3 bases, with 7 bases between them. The CDR3: CASSLRQDYGYTF. Written as DNA, the CDR3 is TGTGCCAGCAGTTTAAGACAGGACTATGGCTACACCTTC.

A few counts support this clonotype. CDR3 residues: CSAIRLDTGELFF. The CDR3 DNA is TGCAGTGCTATTAGATTAGACACCGGGGAGCTGTTTTTT. This chain uses TRBV20-1 with TRBJ2-2, with no clear D. The CDR3 covers 13 residues. The ends were cut back, 4 bases at V and 3 bases at J, with 9 bases in the middle. Germline values: CDR1 DFQATT, CDR2 SNEGSKA (reference sequence).

This clonotype came up a few times. The chain links TRBV12-3 or TRBV12-4 to TRBJ1-1; 7 nucleotides agree with TRBD1. V gave up 6 bases and J gave up 5 bases; unmatched junction bases: 9. The CDR3 has 14 residues. Here the CDR3 reads CASRRGQAGTEAFF. CDR3 sequence (DNA): TGTGCCAGCAGGCGAGGACAGGCAGGAACTGAAGCTTTCTTT.

This clonotype was detected many times. This chain links TRBV7-6 with TRBJ2-7, with 12 bases identical to TRBD2. The germline V gene has CDR1 SGHVS and CDR2 FNYEAQ. This CDR3 is built from 14 residues. V was clipped by 5 bases and J by 7 bases; unmatched bases: 6. Here the CDR3 DNA reads TGTGCCAGCAGCCTGACTAGCGGGGGATCGGAGCAGTACTTC. Its translation is CASSLTSGGSEQYF.

This clonotype was recorded many times. This chain uses TRBV13 with TRBJ1-5; TRBD1 matches 10 bases. Germline CDR1 reads PRHDT; CDR2 reads FYEKMQ (reference sequence). The CDR3 extends over 17 amino acids. Trimming at V came to 0 bases and at J to 4 bases, leaving 6 bases not matched to a gene. The CDR3 reads CASSLGVVGQGNQPQHF. Written as DNA, the CDR3 is TGTGCCAGCAGCTTAGGCGTTGTGGGACAGGGGAATCAGCCCCAGCATTTT. Drawing the rest from reference TRBV13 and TRBJ1-5, the complete variable domain is AAGVIQSPRHLIKEKRETATLKCYPIPRHDTVYWYQQGPGQDPQFLISFYEKMQSDKGSIPDRFSAQQFSDYHSELNMSSLELGDSALYFCASSLGVVGQGNQPQHFGDGTRLSIL.

This clonotype has a handful of counts. V is TRBV6-6 and J is TRBJ1-2, with 8 positions matching TRBD1. Germline V gives CDR1 MNHNY, CDR2 SVGAGI (reference sequence). The CDR3 spans 13 residues. The trim removed 2 bases at V and 12 bases at J, leaving 8 bases unmatched. The CDR3 reads CASSYGAGGAHTF. CDR3 bases: TGTGCCAGCAGTTACGGGGCAGGGGGCGCGCACACCTTC.

This clonotype was recorded a few times. This chain joins TRBV2 and TRBJ2-1; no definite D call. Germline-derived CDR1 and CDR2 are SNHLY and FYNNEI. Deletions cut 1 base from V and 8 bases from J, with 9 bases between. CDR3 length: 13 residues. CDR3 sequence: CASSEGRGYEQFF. In DNA, the CDR3 is TGTGCCAGCAGTGAAGGACGAGGCTATGAGCAGTTCTTC. Based on the CDR3 plus reference TRBV2 and TRBJ2-1, the full variable domain is EPEVTQTPSHQVTQMGQEVILRCVPISNHLYFYWYRQILGQKVEFLVSFYNNEISEKSEIFDDQFSVERPDGSNFTLKIRSTKLEDSAMYFCASSEGRGYEQFFGPGTRLTVL.